This T cell receptor (beta chain) was sequenced for a study of cytomegalovirus exposure and HLA in healthy donors (dated by TCRdb to between 2016 and 2019). Background for the entire study: An earlier analysis of approximately 590 of the donors reported approximately 300 Gb of sequence data and 117 million unique TCR beta sequences from roughly 200 million T cells. The study aimed to test whether cataloging public T cell receptors could reveal signatures of past pathogen exposure. In addition to the first cohort of 666 subjects, a separate validation cohort of 100 to 150 different subjects was used. Donor age, sex, ethnicity and CMV serostatus were compiled together with the repertoire data. Every repertoire in the discovery cohort had been generated on one and the same sequencing platform. The later analysis used no new phenotypic data to find candidate immune exposures, relying instead on TCR beta sequences and their occurrence across donors. Typing coverage differed by locus: A, B, C, DRB1 and DQB1 were typed in about 620-640 donors, DQA1 in approximately 520, DPA1 in some 610, and DPB1 in 450 to 480. An early release that covered 640 HLA-typed donors contained about 290 gigabases of sequencing data and tens of millions of unique TCR sequences. Among approximately 370 genotyped donors of the cohort, an average of approximately 220,000 unique TCR beta nucleotide sequences was sequenced per donor, of which about 20% were non-productive. HLA typing covered class I and class II loci at four-digit resolution. Using immunosequencing, the study profiled T cell repertoires from 500 to 800 subjects and related those repertoires to cytomegalovirus serostatus. Of the roughly 400 genotyped donors, 81% were placed in the genetic ancestry cluster associated with self-reported Caucasian donors. To decide whether each TCR beta V gene segment behaved as functional or pseudogenic, an earlier analysis of several hundred of the donors relied on high-throughput TCR beta sequencing. Because of strong linkage in the cohort, a few DR-DQ haplotypes were treated as single units for association and clustering. A later analysis re-examined previously published TCR beta repertoires from 500 to 700 donors and added high-resolution HLA genotyping to investigate patterns of TCR occurrence. High-throughput TCR immunosequencing, statistical association of individual TCRs with disease status, and machine learning were combined to predict cytomegalovirus infection status. In a later genetic analysis, genome-wide SNP genotypes for about three fifths of the 666 donors were used, and that subset was treated as a discovery cohort.

The cohort comprised several hundred healthy bone marrow donors. Cohort members were all nominally healthy when sampled, although unrecorded immune exposures were likely present. CMV serostatus was recorded as positive for just under 300 and negative for about 50% of the roughly 670 cohort members, whereas no CMV serostatus was recorded for the donor in question. Each donor provided a peripheral blood sample, and peripheral blood mononuclear cells were used for TCR beta sequencing. Genomic DNA was extracted from the blood cell samples with the Qiagen DNeasy Blood Extraction Kit. What the study reported, not specific to this receptor: Linkage disequilibrium might explain the correlated functional status among segregating V segments, but an unknown experimental factor could not be excluded. In an earlier analysis of 587 of the donors, most TCR beta V segments were observed in productive rearrangements about 87% or about 30% of the time, broadly matching IMGT annotations. In a later analysis, around 17,000 TCR beta sequences were associated with specific HLA alleles at a false discovery rate of 0.05. According to the authors, the approach could potentially be generalized to other disease states and immunological phenotypes. A further reported finding was that TCR beta sequences accurately predicted the HLA-A and HLA-B alleles for most subjects in the first cohort. A later analysis reported that several top co-occurrence clusters appeared linked to parvovirus B19, influenza, CMV and Epstein-Barr virus. The earlier analysis of about 600 of the donors excluded 15 to 20 rarely observed V segments, including chromosome 9 orphons, because counts were too low. Compared with equally common non-associated chains, HLA-associated TCR beta chains in a later analysis were more clonally expanded and had lower generation probabilities. When HLA alleles, especially DR and DQ, strongly co-occurred, TCR associations were difficult to assign to individual alleles. Roughly uniform sequencing depth across donors was assumed in presence/absence analyses, although this assumption may not hold. Some IMGT-functional V segments, including TRBV6-2 and TRBV6-3, could not be told apart with the 87-base-pair reads, so those segments were excluded. A later analysis found that most CMV-associated TCR beta chains appeared HLA-restricted, with HLA associations seemingly driven largely by CMV exposure. The cohort was sequenced for TCR beta chains only, and without alpha or paired-chain data the features that could be detected were limited. The classifier was reported to diagnose cytomegalovirus status with high specificity and sensitivity in both the original and validation cohorts. In vitro tests confirmed that a few of the cytomegalovirus-associated TCR beta chains recognize cytomegalovirus antigens. For the cohort, immune exposure information was limited to CMV serostatus. V-gene and J-gene trimming of TCR beta chains was associated with a missense DCLRE1C variant in a later genetic analysis, and the association was replicated in an independent cohort. In a later analysis, TCR association rates were found to vary across HLA loci, with the most associated TCRs seen for DRB1 alleles and the fewest for HLA-C alleles. Most TCR sequences were seen in very few donors, while some public TCRs were found in many individuals. Compared with the 666-donor mean, donors in an Asian-associated ancestry cluster had fewer N-insertions in productive TCRs, according to a later genetic analysis. The sequencing pipeline was judged likely to have produced a cluster of highly shared sequence variants as a technical artifact. Because HLA typing was unavailable for some donors at each locus, only the typed subset was used in association tests. The study listed approximately 160 TCR beta chains as associated with cytomegalovirus.

From its cysteine to its phenylalanine, the CDR3 spans 15 amino acids. The sequence is cut down to CDR3 DNA, 45 bases in frame from base 1. V drops 5 bases and J drops 1 base, leaving 15 bases in between. For CDR1 and CDR2, the germline V gene lists SGHTA and FQGNSA. Details on this clone: This receptor's antigen is unknown. No base quality values were provided; no much bigger clone lies one nucleotide off.

Library construction relied on the immunoSEQ multiplex PCR assay. A mixture of 60 forward primers for TCR Vbeta segments and 13 reverse primers for TCR Jbeta segments was used in the multiplex PCR. Amplification of the CDR3 region of rearranged TCR beta genes was performed with a multiplex PCR assay on genomic DNA. Amplified TCR beta libraries were sequenced as 87-base-pair reads on the Illumina HiSeq System. The paper's data handling went like this. Across the 500 to 750 repertoires, a later analysis counted approximately 83 million unique TCR beta chains, approximately 12 million of which were shared by at least two donors. Raw reads were error-corrected and collapsed into unique sequences with a nearest-neighbor algorithm that merged closely related sequences to remove PCR and sequencing errors. CDR3 sequences were aligned to IMGT reference sequences to assign V, D and J gene segments. Each retained sequence needed at least a six-nucleotide match to both a V gene segment and a J gene segment. A rearrangement was called productive if the CDR3 had no stop codons and remained in frame with V and J, and every other rearrangement was called non-productive. Following IMGT convention, CDR3 was defined as the stretch from the second conserved V-encoded cysteine to the conserved J-encoded phenylalanine. Sequences without an unambiguous match to a single V gene segment were excluded from the earlier analysis of about 640 of the donors. An earlier analysis of around 600 of the donors classified V segments as functional when productive rearrangements were above 56.7% and as segregating when the standard deviation between donors was above 5%. To diagnose cytomegalovirus status from the catalog of TCR beta chain sequences, a statistical classification framework was built. A later analysis assigned V and J genes by comparing TCR nucleotide sequences with IMGT/GENE-DB human TR gene sequences. A later analysis assigned CDR3 sequences and most-parsimonious VDJ recombination scenarios with the TCRdist pipeline. In a later analysis, each TCR beta chain was defined by its CDR3 amino acid sequence together with its V-gene family, and reads lacking a unique V-gene family were excluded. In a later analysis, 450 to 600 highly shared, low-generation-probability nucleotide sequences were removed to address suspected cross-contamination and a sequencing artifact. For each public chain, a later analysis derived a clonal expansion index from normalized ranks of inferred template counts within each repertoire. In a later analysis, generation probabilities were computed with a VDJ recombination model fitted to out-of-frame rearrangements, and the resulting probabilities were checked against IGoR. A later analysis scored TCR-TCR, TCR-HLA and TCR-CMV co-occurrence with hypergeometric tests, applying a repertoire-size bias correction to TCR pairs. A later analysis estimated false discovery rates by permuting HLA or CMV assignments 20 times. In a later analysis, co-occurring TCRs were grouped with DBSCAN, and TCRdist sequence similarity was added when clustering was performed within HLA-allele-positive subsets. Repertoires with fewer than 30,000 or more than 120,000 public chains, plus five repertoires with anomalous nucleotide sharing, were excluded from co-occurrence clustering. TCRdb limited this immuneACCESS table to in-frame rearrangements with V and J called. A share of clones is missing; checked studies link under half to unresolved V genes, and the rest is unexplained. V and J calls and clone size are as listed in that table; D and trimming were resolved from the DNA. Counted in this sample were 200,000 to 250,000 clones; 85% of them appeared once. Jointly, the top ten make up over 1% of the sample.

Sequencing used PBMCs. This receptor was taken from a human donor in good health. In this chain, TRBV7-2 is recombined with TRBJ2-7; a tentative D match to TRBD2 spans 5 bases. The CDR3 region has the sequence CASSPHRGWSYEQYF. The DNA reads TGTGCCAGCAGCCCCCATCGAGGGTGGTCCTACGAGCAGTACTTC.